Each of the 23 T cell receptor beta chains below was sequenced from the same sample in a study of immune evolution from preneoplasia to lung adenocarcinoma. Method: immunoSEQ multiplex PCR; TCRdb's copy keeps in-frame clones and lacks some. The sample holds more than 5,500 clones; more than 65% are singletons and the top ten take approximately 6.3%. Sequencing was performed on FFPE minimally invasive lung adenocarcinoma tissue. The receptors come from a person over 45 with lung adenocarcinoma.

The chain links TRBV4-1 to TRBJ2-1, with unresolved D. V was clipped by 4 bases and J by 0 bases, with 13 bases between them. The CDR3 consists of 16 residues. Germline lookup yields CDR1 MGHRA and CDR2 YSYEKL. The CDR3 sequence: CASSRPLETSYNEQFF. In nucleotides, the CDR3 is TGCGCCAGCAGCCGACCGCTTGAGACCTCCTACAATGAGCAGTTCTTC.

This sequence joins TRBV4-1 and TRBJ1-1, with D hard to call. The ends were cut back, 1 base at V and 3 bases at J, with 12 bases in the middle. The CDR3 totals 15 residues. The germline gives CDR1 MGHRA, CDR2 YSYEKL. The CDR3 DNA reads as TGCGCCAGCAGCCAAGGAACAAGAACCGACACTGAAGCTTTCTTT. The encoded protein is CASSQGTRTDTEAFF.

The V call is TRBV27, the J call TRBJ2-7; 8 bases match TRBD1. With 6 bases clipped from V and 6 bases from J, the junction kept 10 bases outside the gene matches. The CDR3 extends over 14 amino acids. Germline CDR1 and CDR2: MNHEY and SMNVEV (reference sequence). This CDR3 is CASSSTTGASEQYF. In DNA, the CDR3 is TGTGCCAGCAGCTCCACGACAGGGGCGAGCGAGCAGTACTTC.

This rearrangement joins TRBV28 to TRBJ1-1; 7 bases match TRBD1. Germline V CDR1 and CDR2: MDHEN, SYDVKM. The CDR3 extends over 15 amino acids. The trim removed 4 bases at V and 0 bases at J, leaving 5 bases unmatched. The CDR3 sequence: CASSSGTVMNTEAFF. The CDR3 DNA is TGTGCCAGCAGTTCGGGGACAGTAATGAACACTGAAGCTTTCTTT.

The rearrangement joins TRBV7-8 to TRBJ1-4, with D perhaps matching TRBD1 (6 bases). This CDR3 has 15 amino acids. V lost 0 bases and J 7 bases, leaving 12 bases between the germline ends. CDR1 is SGHVS, CDR2 FQNEAQ, per germline. In DNA form, the CDR3 reads TGTGCCAGCAGCTTAGCGGGGGGCCGCCCTGAAAAACTGTTTTTT. Encoded protein: CASSLAGGRPEKLFF.

J is TRBJ1-5 and V is TRBV19, with D perhaps matching TRBD1 (6 bases). Germline assignment: CDR1 LNHDA and CDR2 SQIVND (reference sequence). The CDR3 length is 15 residues. V was pared by 5 bases and J by 1 base, with 12 bases between. In nucleotides, the CDR3 is TGTGCCAGTAGTTGGGGGGGGGCAAGCAATCAGCCCCAGCATTTT. Protein sequence: CASSWGGASNQPQHF.

This clone was seen only a few times. The gene calls are TRBV27 and TRBJ2-7, with 7 nucleotides matching TRBD2. V lost 6 bases to trimming and J lost 2 bases; unmatched junction nucleotides: 4. The length of the CDR3 is 13 residues. In germline, CDR1 is MNHEY, CDR2 SMNVEV (reference sequence). Here the CDR3 DNA reads TGTGCCAGCAGCACCGGGACTACCTACGAGCAGTACTTC. This translates into CASSTGTTYEQYF.

The V call is TRBV5-1, the J call TRBJ2-7; no clear D. Trimming left V 2 bases short and J 0 bases short, with 6 bases between. The germline CDR1 and CDR2 sequences are SGHRS and YFSETQ. The CDR3 covers 13 residues. The CDR3 protein is CASSFDTSYEQYF. CDR3 nucleotides: TGCGCCAGCAGCTTCGACACCTCCTACGAGCAGTACTTC.

The CDR3 DNA reads TGTGCCAGCAGCGTAGCCGGGACAGGGATGTACGAGCAGTACTTC. This codes for CASSVAGTGMYEQYF. The chain recombines TRBV9 with TRBJ2-7; 9 nucleotides align to TRBD1. The CDR3 length is 15 residues. V shed 0 bases, J shed 4 bases, and the junction held 5 bases outside the gene matches. Germline V gives CDR1 SGDLS, CDR2 YYNGEE.

The chain has TRBV7-8 and TRBJ1-6; 7 bases map to TRBD1. This CDR3 spans 14 amino acids. From germline, CDR1 is SGHVS and CDR2 FQNEAQ. V gave up 4 bases and J gave up 6 bases; unmatched junction bases: 3. This CDR3 reads CASSSRDSNSPLHF. DNA of the CDR3: TGTGCCAGCAGCTCCCGGGACAGTAATTCACCCCTCCACTTT.

The chain is built from TRBV11-1 and TRBJ2-7; TRBD2 matches at 13 bases. CDR1 is SGHAT, CDR2 FQDESV, per germline (reference sequence). The trim removed 6 bases at V and 3 bases at J, leaving 14 bases unmatched. The CDR3 is 18 residues long. The CDR3 sequence is CASRQLGTSGDSFYEQYF. As DNA, the CDR3 is TGTGCCAGCAGACAATTAGGGACTAGCGGGGACTCTTTCTACGAGCAGTACTTC.

This clone was observed a few times. The gene calls are TRBV6-5 and TRBJ1-6; perhaps TRBD1 as D (6 bases). The germline V gene encodes CDR1 MNHEY and CDR2 SVGAGI. V was clipped by 5 bases and J by 4 bases, with 9 bases between them. CDR3 length equals 14 residues. CDR3 sequence: CASSVGQYNSPLHF. DNA of the CDR3: TGTGCCAGCAGTGTAGGACAGTATAATTCACCCCTCCACTTT.

The genes are TRBV30 and TRBJ2-3; D unclear. The V end lost 1 base, the J end lost 3 bases, and 2 bases lay between the germline ends. This CDR3 spans 11 amino acids. Germline V CDR1 and CDR2: GTSNPN, SVGIG (reference sequence). The CDR3: CAWSATDTQYF. The CDR3 nucleotides are TGTGCCTGGAGTGCTACAGATACGCAGTATTTT.

This chain joins TRBV5-1 and TRBJ1-1; D remains ambiguous. V lost 3 bases, J lost 3 bases, and 15 bases lay in between. The CDR3 is made up of 15 amino acids. The germline CDR1 and CDR2 sequences are SGHRS and YFSETQ. In DNA form, the CDR3 reads TGCGCCAGCAGCTCCCTGCCCAATGTGGACACTGAAGCTTTCTTT. Translation gives CASSSLPNVDTEAFF.

The chain recombines TRBV15 with TRBJ1-3; tentative D call: TRBD1 (6 bases). CDR3 length equals 16 residues. Germline V gives CDR1 LNHNV, CDR2 YYDKDF (reference sequence). V was shortened by 1 base and J by 2 bases, with 12 bases between the two germline ends. CDR3 nucleotides: TGTGCCACCAGCAGAGGTCGACCAGGGGCTGGAAACACCATATATTTT. Its translation: CATSRGRPGAGNTIYF.

The V call is TRBV10-2, the J call TRBJ1-2; 8 bases are a match to TRBD1. CDR3 size: 16 residues. The J segment lost 7 bases and the V segment lost 0 bases, leaving 10 bases of the junction unmatched. Germline CDR1 is WSHSY and CDR2 is SAAADI. The CDR3: CASSESIAGGAGGYTF. CDR3 DNA: TGCGCCAGCAGTGAGTCGATTGCAGGGGGCGCCGGTGGCTACACCTTC.

The chain links TRBV5-1 to TRBJ2-1; TRBD1 aligns across 9 bases. CDR3 length: 15 amino acids. Germline-derived CDR1 and CDR2 are SGHRS and YFSETQ. V trimming: 4 bases; J trimming: 1 base; junction bases outside the gene matches: 3. The CDR3 region is CASSLGQGSYNEQFF. DNA for the CDR3: TGCGCCAGCAGCCTAGGACAGGGGTCCTACAATGAGCAGTTCTTC.

This rearrangement joins TRBV2 to TRBJ2-1; D may be TRBD1 or TRBD2 (5 bases each). With 8 bases removed from V and 8 bases from J, the gap between germline ends came to 16 bases. Germline V gives CDR1 SNHLY, CDR2 FYNNEI. The CDR3 spans 13 residues. Here the CDR3 DNA reads TGTGCCAGCGCTTGGGACGCCGGGGATGAGCAGTTCTTC. Translated: CASAWDAGDEQFF.

The gene calls are TRBV5-1 and TRBJ2-2, with 7 nucleotides matching TRBD1. The J segment lost 2 bases and the V segment lost 5 bases, leaving 6 bases of the junction unmatched. The germline CDR1 and CDR2 sequences are SGHRS and YFSETQ. The CDR3 is made up of 15 amino acids. The CDR3 nucleotides read TGCGCCAGCAGACGGGACAGCACCAACACCGGGGAGCTGTTTTTT. It specifies CASRRDSTNTGELFF.

This clone was seen a few times. The rearrangement links TRBV11-2 to TRBJ1-1; D is uncertain. The V end was cut by 5 bases, the J end by 0 bases, with 7 bases between. This CDR3 is built from 13 residues. Germline lookup yields CDR1 SGHAT and CDR2 FQNNGV. The CDR3 DNA reads TGTGCCAGCAGCGGAGCGCTGAACACTGAAGCTTTCTTT. Amino acids: CASSGALNTEAFF.

The rearrangement links TRBV5-4 to TRBJ2-1, with D possibly being TRBD2 (5 bases). In germline, CDR1 is SGHNT, CDR2 YYREEE (reference sequence). Trimming took off 1 base at V and 10 bases at J, with 15 bases between the two ends. The CDR3 spans 14 residues. CDR3 bases: TGTGCCAGCAGCTTGAAGTTGTCGGGCGGGGAGCAGTTCTTC. The encoded protein is CASSLKLSGGEQFF. The entire variable domain, with the rest obtained from reference TRBV5-4 and TRBJ2-1, is as follows: ETGVTQSPTHLIKTRGQQVTLRCSSQSGHNTVSWYQQALGQGPQFIFQYYREEENGRGNFPPRFSGLQFPNYSSELNVNALELDDSALYLCASSLKLSGGEQFFGPGTRLTVL.

The chain uses TRBV28 and TRBJ1-4; D is undetermined. V lost 3 bases and J 7 bases, leaving 3 bases between the germline ends. The CDR3 contains 11 residues. Germline lookup yields CDR1 MDHEN and CDR2 SYDVKM. CDR3 sequence (DNA): TGTGCCAGCAGTTTTCGTGAAAAACTGTTTTTT. It translates to CASSFREKLFF.

The rearrangement joins TRBV28 to TRBJ2-2; D may be TRBD1 or TRBD2 (6 bases each). The germline V and J ends were trimmed by 6 bases and 4 bases, with 15 bases remaining between them. Germline V gene data show CDR1 as MDHEN and CDR2 as SYDVKM. CDR3 size: 15 residues. The CDR3 nucleotides are TGTGCCAGCAGGTCTTTGAAGGGGGGCACCGGGGAGCTGTTTTTT. The encoded protein is CASRSLKGGTGELFF.